These 18 T cell receptor beta chains were sequenced from one sample in a study of Ad26.COV2.S vaccination and SARS-CoV-2 variants. Data came from immunoSEQ multiplex PCR; TCRdb stores just in-frame clones and leaves some out. Of a few hundred thousand clones listed, 80% to 90% are singletons. Stated treatment: around 19 received Ad26.COV2.S at low or high dose, single or two shots; 5 received placebo; per-sample allocation not given. Specimens were obtained on day 63 following the first vaccine or placebo injection. The starting material was peripheral blood, obtained in a trial of Ad26.COV2.S vaccine versus placebo. All receptors derive from a person between 18 and 59 years old who received the Ad26.COV2.S COVID-19 vaccine or a placebo.

The chain employs TRBV5-5 and TRBJ2-7; D unresolved. This CDR3 is 14 amino acids long. From germline, CDR1 is SGHKS and CDR2 YYEKEE (reference sequence). V shed 4 bases and J shed 2 bases, with 13 bases lying between them. DNA for the CDR3: TGTGCCAGCAGCCCTTTTGGTACCACCTACGAGCAGTACTTC. Amino acids: CASSPFGTTYEQYF.

The CDR3 nucleotides are TGTGCCAGCAGCTTAGCCAGCTTTAACTATGGCTACACCTTC. As protein: CASSLASFNYGYTF. The J gene is TRBJ1-2, the V gene TRBV7-9; unclear D gene. The ends were cut back, 0 bases at V and 1 base at J, with 6 bases in the middle. The V gene's germline CDR1 is SEHNR and CDR2 FQNEAQ (reference sequence). The CDR3 contains 14 residues.

V and J are TRBV21-1 and TRBJ2-6; no check of the table's D call, TRBD2, against the DNA was made. TRBV21-1 is labeled a pseudogene. The CDR3 runs 18 residues. The CDR3 here is CASSLTSGSCSGANVLTF. CDR3 bases: TGTGCCAGCAGCCTGACTAGCGGGTCTTGCTCTGGGGCCAACGTCCTGACTTTC.

V is TRBV5-5 and J is TRBJ2-7; D uncertain. This CDR3 is 12 amino acids long. The V gene's germline CDR1 is SGHKS and CDR2 YYEKEE (reference sequence). V lost 2 bases and J 5 bases, leaving 8 bases between the germline ends. DNA for the CDR3: TGTGCCAGCAGCTTCACGTTCGACGAGCAGTACTTC. This sequence encodes CASSFTFDEQYF.

The chain joins TRBV9 to TRBJ2-5; D is undetermined. This CDR3 spans 14 amino acids. The germline gives CDR1 SGDLS, CDR2 YYNGEE. Trimming stripped 1 base from V and 7 bases from J, with 14 bases between. The CDR3 protein is CASSVTWRLGTQYF. CDR3 nucleotide sequence: TGTGCCAGCAGCGTAACGTGGAGATTGGGGACCCAGTACTTC.

The rearrangement joins TRBV19 to TRBJ2-7; perhaps TRBD2 as D (6 bases). V was clipped by 3 bases and J by 3 bases, with 9 bases between them. This CDR3 comprises 13 residues. Germline V lookup: CDR1 LNHDA, CDR2 SQIVND (reference sequence). Here the CDR3 reads CASSIRTNYEQYF. CDR3 DNA sequence: TGTGCCAGTAGTATTAGGACTAACTACGAGCAGTACTTC.

DNA of the CDR3: TGCGCCAGCAGCTTCACGGACTACAGTCACGAGCAGTACTTC. Translating it yields CASSFTDYSHEQYF. The chain carries TRBV5-1 and TRBJ2-7; TRBD2 might be the D (6 bases). CDR1 and CDR2 from the germline V gene are SGHRS and YFSETQ. The CDR3 contains 14 residues. Trimming took off 2 bases at V and 5 bases at J, with 14 bases between the two ends.

The V gene is TRBV7-9, the J gene TRBJ2-3; 9 nucleotides line up with TRBD2. V gave up 4 bases and J gave up 5 bases; unmatched junction bases: 10. CDR3 length equals 16 residues. Germline CDR1 and CDR2: SEHNR and FQNEAQ (reference sequence). The DNA of the CDR3 is TGTGCCAGCAGCTCCACTGGCGGGAGGGGAGGAGATACGCAGTATTTT. Protein product: CASSSTGGRGGDTQYF.

The V gene is TRBV5-1, the J gene TRBJ2-3; 9 bases match TRBD1. Germline V gives CDR1 SGHRS, CDR2 YFSETQ. CDR3 size: 15 residues. J lost 0 bases, V lost 4 bases, and 3 bases had no gene match. In nucleotides, the CDR3 is TGCGCCAGCAGCCCGACAGGGGGTAGCACAGATACGCAGTATTTT. Translation: CASSPTGGSTDTQYF.

The chain couples TRBV9 to TRBJ2-7; possibly TRBD1 for D (5 bases). The germline gives CDR1 SGDLS, CDR2 YYNGEE. Trimming took 4 bases from V and 0 from J, leaving 14 bases between them. The CDR3 totals 15 residues. The CDR3 sequence: CASSTTVKTSYEQYF. The CDR3 nucleotides are TGTGCCAGCAGCACGACAGTAAAGACCTCCTACGAGCAGTACTTC.

The table lists this clone with a count of one. The genes are TRBV4-1 and TRBJ1-1; 7 nucleotides line up with TRBD1. The CDR3 totals 15 residues. Germline lookup yields CDR1 MGHRA and CDR2 YSYEKL. V gave up 2 bases and J gave up 0 bases; unmatched junction bases: 3. The CDR3 DNA reads TGCGCCAGCAGCCAACGGACAGGCTTGAACACTGAAGCTTTCTTT. Protein product: CASSQRTGLNTEAFF.

This chain links TRBV15 with TRBJ2-6; D not resolved. This CDR3 has 16 amino acids. V was shortened by 2 bases and J by 2 bases, with 10 bases between the two germline ends. CDR1 LNHNV and CDR2 YYDKDF come from the germline V gene (reference sequence). In DNA form, the CDR3 reads TGTGCCACCAGCAGATCAGGCTGGACTGGGGCCAACGTCCTGACTTTC. The encoded protein is CATSRSGWTGANVLTF. Looking up the rest from reference TRBV15 and TRBJ2-6 gives the full variable domain: DAMVIQNPRYQVTQFGKPVTLSCSQTLNHNVMYWYQQKSSQAPKLLFHYYDKDFNNEADTPDNFQSRRPNTSFCFLDIRSPGLGDTAMYLCATSRSGWTGANVLTFGAGSRLTVL.

This chain links TRBV19 with TRBJ2-5; 7 nucleotides match TRBD2. Germline V gene sequence: CDR1 LNHDA, CDR2 SQIVND (reference sequence). The CDR3 has 16 residues. J gave up 0 bases and V 5 bases, and 9 bases lay outside the gene matches. The chain's CDR3 is CASSAELAKYQETQYF. DNA for the CDR3: TGTGCCAGTAGTGCCGAACTAGCGAAGTACCAAGAGACCCAGTACTTC.

The V call is TRBV7-3, the J call TRBJ2-2; D is ambiguous. The V and J ends lost 3 bases and 2 bases respectively, with 7 bases between them. The CDR3 contains 14 residues. Germline V gives CDR1 SGHTA, CDR2 FQGTGA. The CDR3 coding sequence is TGTGCCAGCAGCTTCACAGAAAACACCGGGGAGCTGTTTTTT. Translating it yields CASSFTENTGELFF.

This clone has only one observation. This chain joins TRBV7-9 and TRBJ1-1, with D hard to call. CDR3 size: 13 residues. Germline CDR1 is SEHNR and CDR2 is FQNEAQ (reference sequence). Trimming pared 6 bases from V and 1 base from J, leaving 9 bases between. CDR3 coding DNA: TGTGCCAGCAGGATCAGGACGAACACTGAAGCTTTCTTT. Its translation: CASRIRTNTEAFF.

This clone was counted between two and nine times. The rearrangement joins TRBV7-2 to TRBJ1-5; no clear D gene. Between the trimmed V and J ends, which lost 4 bases and 4 bases, there was a span of 5 bases. Germline lookup yields CDR1 SGHTA and CDR2 FQGNSA. This CDR3 region has 12 residues. In nucleotides, the CDR3 is TGTGCCAGCAGCTCCTGGAATCAGCCCCAGCATTTT. As protein: CASSSWNQPQHF. The complete variable domain, with remaining parts taken from reference TRBV7-2 and TRBJ1-5, reads GAGVSQSPSNKVTEKGKDVELRCDPISGHTALYWYRQSLGQGLEFLIYFQGNSAPDKSGLPSDRFSAERTGGSVSTLTIQRTQQEDSAVYLCASSSWNQPQHFGDGTRLSIL.

V gene TRBV7-2 combines with J gene TRBJ1-2; D might be TRBD1 (6 bases). The ends were cut back, 3 bases at V and 5 bases at J, with 13 bases in the middle. CDR1 and CDR2 from the germline V gene are SGHTA and FQGNSA. The CDR3 extends over 14 amino acids. The CDR3 DNA reads TGTGCCAGCAGCTTCGGGACACGGAGGTATGGCTACACCTTC. This encodes CASSFGTRRYGYTF.

The rearrangement joins TRBV5-4 to TRBJ2-7; D unclear. V lost 2 bases, J lost 3 bases, and 3 bases lay in between. CDR3 length: 11 amino acids. Germline values: CDR1 SGHNT, CDR2 YYREEE (reference sequence). CDR3 region: CASSFGYEQYF. The CDR3 DNA reads as TGTGCCAGCAGCTTCGGCTACGAGCAGTACTTC. The full variable domain, with the rest looked up from reference TRBV5-4 and TRBJ2-7, is ETGVTQSPTHLIKTRGQQVTLRCSSQSGHNTVSWYQQALGQGPQFIFQYYREEENGRGNFPPRFSGLQFPNYSSELNVNALELDDSALYLCASSFGYEQYFGPGTRLTVT.